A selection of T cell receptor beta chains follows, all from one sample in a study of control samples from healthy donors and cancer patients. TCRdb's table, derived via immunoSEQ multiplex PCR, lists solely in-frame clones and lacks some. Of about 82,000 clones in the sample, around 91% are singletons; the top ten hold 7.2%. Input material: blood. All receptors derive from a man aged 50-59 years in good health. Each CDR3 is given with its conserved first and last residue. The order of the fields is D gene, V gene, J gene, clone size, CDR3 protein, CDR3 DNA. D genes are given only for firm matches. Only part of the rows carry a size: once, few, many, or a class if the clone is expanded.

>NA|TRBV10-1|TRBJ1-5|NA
CASSDRERVWGNQPQHF
TGCGCCAGCAGTGACAGGGAACGGGTTTGGGGCAATCAGCCCCAGCATTTT
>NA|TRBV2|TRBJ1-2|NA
CASSEVFGAKIRTYGYTF
TGTGCCAGCAGTGAAGTTTTCGGGGCTAAAATCCGTACATATGGCTACACCTTC
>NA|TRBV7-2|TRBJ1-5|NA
CASSRPSQPQHF
TGTGCCAGCAGCCGACCGAGCCAGCCCCAGCATTTT
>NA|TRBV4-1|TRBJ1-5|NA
CASSPDRQSNQPQHF
TGCGCCAGCAGCCCCGACAGACAGAGCAATCAGCCCCAGCATTTT
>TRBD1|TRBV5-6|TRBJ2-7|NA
CASSPGPGGSYEQYF
TGTGCCAGCAGCCCTGGGCCAGGGGGCAGTTACGAGCAGTACTTC
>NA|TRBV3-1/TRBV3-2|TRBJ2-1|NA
CASSLRGASSYNEQFF
TGTGCCAGCAGTTTGAGGGGGGCCAGCTCCTACAATGAGCAGTTCTTC
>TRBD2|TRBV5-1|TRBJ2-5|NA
CASSLGGGAVETQYF
TGCGCCAGCAGCTTGGGCGGGGGAGCGGTAGAGACCCAGTACTTC
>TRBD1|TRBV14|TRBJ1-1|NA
CASSLRGRDTEAFF
TGTGCCAGCAGCCTGAGGGGGCGTGACACTGAAGCTTTCTTT
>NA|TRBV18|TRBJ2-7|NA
CASSPSMGHSSYEQYF
TGTGCCAGCTCACCATCCATGGGGCACAGCTCCTACGAGCAGTACTTC
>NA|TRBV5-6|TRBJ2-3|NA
CASSQYGFRTDTQYF
TGTGCCAGCAGTCAGTACGGGTTCCGCACAGATACGCAGTATTTT
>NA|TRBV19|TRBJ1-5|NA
CASTRGPSNQPQHF
TGTGCCAGTACCAGGGGCCCTAGCAATCAGCCCCAGCATTTT
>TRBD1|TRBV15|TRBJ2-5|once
CATSRGGTAGPQETQYF
TGTGCCACCAGCAGAGGTGGGACAGCCGGCCCCCAAGAGACCCAGTACTTC
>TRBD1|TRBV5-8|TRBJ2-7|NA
CASSPGQGLSYEQYF
TGTGCCAGCAGCCCGGGACAGGGTCTTTCCTACGAGCAGTACTTC
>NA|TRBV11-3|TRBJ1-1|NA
CASSPQVGTEAFF
TGTGCCAGCAGCCCACAGGTTGGGACTGAAGCTTTCTTT
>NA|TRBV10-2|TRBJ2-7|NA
CASSEPRELYEQYF
TGCGCCAGCAGTGAACCCAGGGAACTCTACGAGCAGTACTTC
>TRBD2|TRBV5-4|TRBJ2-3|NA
CASSLVAGGRTSTDTQYF
TGTGCCAGCAGCTTGGTAGCGGGGGGTCGGACTAGCACAGATACGCAGTATTTT
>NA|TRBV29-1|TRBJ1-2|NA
CSVDPSRGADYGYTF
TGCAGCGTCGACCCATCACGCGGGGCTGACTATGGCTACACCTTC
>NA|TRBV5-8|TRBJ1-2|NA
CASSLAGANGYTF
TGTGCCAGCAGCTTGGCCGGGGCAAATGGCTACACCTTC
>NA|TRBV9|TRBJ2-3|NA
CASSVPGVDTQYF
TGTGCCAGCAGCGTACCGGGGGTAGATACGCAGTATTTT
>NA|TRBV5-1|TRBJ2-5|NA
CASSSQETQYF
TGCGCCAGCAGCTCCCAAGAGACCCAGTACTTC
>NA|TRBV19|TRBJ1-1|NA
CASTTVAGAFF
TGTGCCAGTACAACAGTTGCGGGAGCTTTCTTT
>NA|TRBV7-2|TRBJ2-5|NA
CASSLVGRTGGETQYF
TGTGCCAGCAGCTTAGTAGGGCGAACTGGCGGGGAGACCCAGTACTTC
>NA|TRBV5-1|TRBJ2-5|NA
CASSLDQRETQYF
TGCGCCAGCAGCTTGGATCAGAGAGAGACCCAGTACTTC
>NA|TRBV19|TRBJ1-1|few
CASSFSRGNTEAFF
TGTGCCAGTAGTTTTTCGAGGGGGAACACTGAAGCTTTCTTT
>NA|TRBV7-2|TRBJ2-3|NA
CASSLIFTDTQYF
TGTGCCAGCAGCTTAATTTTCACAGATACGCAGTATTTT
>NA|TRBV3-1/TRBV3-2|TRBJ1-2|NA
CASSQDYRAGYTF
TGTGCCAGCAGCCAAGATTACAGGGCTGGCTACACCTTC
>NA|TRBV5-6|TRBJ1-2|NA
CASSLEAGNYGYTF
TGTGCCAGCAGCTTGGAGGCAGGCAACTATGGCTACACCTTC
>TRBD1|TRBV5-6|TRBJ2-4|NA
CASSLGTGRAKNIQYF
TGTGCCAGCAGCTTGGGGACAGGGAGGGCCAAAAACATTCAGTACTTC
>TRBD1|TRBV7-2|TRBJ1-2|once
CASSPTDRERNYGYTF
TGTGCCAGCAGTCCTACCGACAGGGAGCGTAACTATGGCTACACCTTC
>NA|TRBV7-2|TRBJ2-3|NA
CASSKQGISTDTQYF
TGTGCCAGCAGCAAACAAGGGATTAGCACAGATACGCAGTATTTT
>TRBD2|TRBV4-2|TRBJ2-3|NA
CASSQDSLAGSTDTQYF
TGTGCCAGCAGCCAAGATTCCCTAGCGGGGTCCACAGATACGCAGTATTTT
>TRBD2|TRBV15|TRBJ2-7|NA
CATSRASSGGIYEQYF
TGTGCCACCAGCAGAGCCTCTAGCGGGGGAATCTACGAGCAGTACTTC
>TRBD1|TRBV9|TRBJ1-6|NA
CASSVTDAGQDNSPLHF
TGTGCCAGCAGCGTGACCGACGCGGGACAGGATAATTCACCCCTCCACTTT
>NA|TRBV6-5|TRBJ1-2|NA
CASSSKPYGYTF
TGTGCCAGCAGTTCCAAACCCTATGGCTACACCTTC
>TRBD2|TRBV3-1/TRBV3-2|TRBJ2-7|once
CASSPRTSGGDKKQYF
TGTGCCAGCAGCCCGCGGACTAGCGGGGGGGATAAGAAGCAGTACTTC
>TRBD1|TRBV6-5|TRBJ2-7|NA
CASSRDRIRQYF
TGTGCCAGCAGCCGGGACAGGATTAGGCAGTACTTC
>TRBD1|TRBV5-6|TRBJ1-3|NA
CASSPDRGFSGNTIYF
TGTGCCAGCAGCCCAGACAGGGGGTTCTCTGGAAACACCATATATTTT